This TCR beta chain was sequenced during a study of T cell repertoires in cytomegalovirus infection. Study-wide results and caveats: The ex vivo response showed dominance by HLA-C-restricted CMV-specific TCR beta clonotypes.

This clonotype showed up many times. Its antigen is currently unknown. This CDR3 is 18 amino acids long. CDR1 KGHDR and CDR2 SFDVKD come from the germline V gene. With V trimmed by 4 bases and J by 6 bases, 17 bases remained unmatched. TCRdb used MiXCR to reprocess the reads, holding one entry per CDR3 protein. The sample records 310,000 or so distinct CDR3 sequences, about 17% being singletons. The sequenced sample was PBMCs. The rearrangement uses TRBV24-1 and TRBJ1-5; 7 bases agree with TRBD1. This sequence was found in a human donor in good health (CMV status not recorded). Some clones in this sample may be carry-over from other donors' samples. CDR3: CATSDGRWGGGAGQPQHF. The CDR3 region has the DNA TGTGCCACCAGTGACGGTCGCTGGGGAGGGGGCGCAGGTCAGCCCCAGCATTTT.